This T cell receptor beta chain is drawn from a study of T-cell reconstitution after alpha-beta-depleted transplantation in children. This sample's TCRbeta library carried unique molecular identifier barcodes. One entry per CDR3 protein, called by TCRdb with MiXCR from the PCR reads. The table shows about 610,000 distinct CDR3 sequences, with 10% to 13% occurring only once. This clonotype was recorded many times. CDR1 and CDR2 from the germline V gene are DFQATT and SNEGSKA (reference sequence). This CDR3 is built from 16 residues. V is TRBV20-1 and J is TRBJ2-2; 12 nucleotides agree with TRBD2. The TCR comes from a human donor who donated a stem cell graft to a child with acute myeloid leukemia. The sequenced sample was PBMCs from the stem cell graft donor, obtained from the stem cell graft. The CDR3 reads CRAATPGLAGGGELFF. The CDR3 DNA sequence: TGCAGGGCAGCTACACCGGGACTAGCGGGCGGCGGGGAGCTGTTTTTT.